The clone carrying this TCR beta chain was seen repeatedly, ten times or more. Trimming shortened V by 4 bases and J by 10 bases, and 17 bases separated the two germline ends. The CDR3 has 13 amino acids. In germline, CDR1 is SGHRS, CDR2 YFSETQ. Researchers used genomic DNA as the template to profile TCR beta VDJ and CDR3. From the reads, TCRdb called clonotypes with MiXCR, one entry per CDR3 protein. The data hold just over 400,000 distinct CDR3 sequences, with about two thirds observed a single time. This sample was taken from a study of CD8+CD57+ T cells in acquired aplastic anemia. As for the study in general: In CD4+ cells, healthy donors produced an average of approximately 11 million reads.

Sequencing input: sorted CD4+, CD8+, or CD8+CD57+ T cells (not recorded which) from PBMCs. The chain links TRBV5-1 to TRBJ1-1; tentatively, D is TRBD1 (5 bases). This receptor was taken from a human donor in good health, serving as a control. CDR3 region: CASSQELRDSAFF. The CDR3 nucleotides read TGCGCCAGCAGCCAGGAATTGCGGGACTCAGCTTTCTTT.